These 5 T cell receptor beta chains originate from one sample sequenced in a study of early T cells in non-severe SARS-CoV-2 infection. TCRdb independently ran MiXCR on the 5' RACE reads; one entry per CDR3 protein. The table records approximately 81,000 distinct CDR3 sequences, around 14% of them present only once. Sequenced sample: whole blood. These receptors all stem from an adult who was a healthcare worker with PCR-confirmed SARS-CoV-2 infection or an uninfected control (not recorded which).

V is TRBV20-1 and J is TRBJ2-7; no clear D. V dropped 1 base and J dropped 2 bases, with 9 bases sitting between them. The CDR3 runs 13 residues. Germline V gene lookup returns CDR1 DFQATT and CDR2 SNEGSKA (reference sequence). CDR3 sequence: CSARGAITYEQYF. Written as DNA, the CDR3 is TGCAGTGCTAGAGGAGCCATAACCTACGAGCAGTACTTC.

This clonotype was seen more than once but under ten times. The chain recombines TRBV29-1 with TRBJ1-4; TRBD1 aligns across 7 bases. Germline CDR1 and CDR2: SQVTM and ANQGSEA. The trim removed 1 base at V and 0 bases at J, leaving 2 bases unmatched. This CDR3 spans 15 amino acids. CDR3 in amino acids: CSVEAGTATNEKLFF. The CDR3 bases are TGCAGCGTTGAAGCAGGGACAGCAACTAATGAAAAACTGTTTTTT.

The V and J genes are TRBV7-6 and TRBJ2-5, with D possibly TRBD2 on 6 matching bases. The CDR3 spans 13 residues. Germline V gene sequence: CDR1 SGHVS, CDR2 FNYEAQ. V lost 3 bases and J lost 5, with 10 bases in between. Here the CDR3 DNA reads TGTGCCAGCAGCTTCGTCCGGGAGGAGACCCAGTACTTC. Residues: CASSFVREETQYF.

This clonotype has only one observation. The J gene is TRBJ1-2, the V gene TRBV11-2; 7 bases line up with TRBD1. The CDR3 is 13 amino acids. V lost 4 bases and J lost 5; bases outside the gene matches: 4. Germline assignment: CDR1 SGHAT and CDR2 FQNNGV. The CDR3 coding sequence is TGTGCCAGCAGCTCGGGACAGCAGTATGGCTACACCTTC. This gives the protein CASSSGQQYGYTF. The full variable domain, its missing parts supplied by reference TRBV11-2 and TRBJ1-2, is EAGVAQSPRYKIIEKRQSVAFWCNPISGHATLYWYQQILGQGPKLLIQFQNNGVVDDSQLPKDRFSAERLKGVDSTLKIQPAKLEDSAVYLCASSSGQQYGYTFGSGTRLTVV.

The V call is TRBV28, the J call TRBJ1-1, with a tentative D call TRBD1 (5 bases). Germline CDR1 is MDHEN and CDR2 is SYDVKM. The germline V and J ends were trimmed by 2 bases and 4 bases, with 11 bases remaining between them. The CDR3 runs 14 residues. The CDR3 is CASSLAGSRTEAFF. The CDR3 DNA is TGTGCCAGCAGTTTAGCAGGGTCGCGCACTGAAGCTTTCTTT. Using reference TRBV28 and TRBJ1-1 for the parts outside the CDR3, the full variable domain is DVKVTQSSRYLVKRTGEKVFLECVQDMDHENMFWYRQDPGLGLRLIYFSYDVKMKEKGDIPEGYSVSREKKERFSLILESASTNQTSMYLCASSLAGSRTEAFFGQGTRLTVV.